One sample yielded the 4 T cell receptor beta chains listed below, sequenced in a study of T-cell reconstitution after alpha-beta-depleted transplantation in children. The TCRbeta library was prepared with unique molecular identifiers. TCRdb reanalysed the PCR reads using MiXCR and keeps one entry per CDR3 protein. The table records more than 85,000 distinct CDR3 sequences, 7.5% to 9% of them present only once. The input for sequencing was PBMCs, taken before TCRalphabeta/CD19-depleted stem cell transplant. The receptors were gathered from a boy aged 2 to 10 with acute lymphoblastic leukemia, due to receive a stem cell transplant.

At least ten counts were recorded for this clonotype. It may be a read error: a sequence one base away is much more abundant. The chain combines TRBV5-6 with TRBJ2-3; D ambiguous. This CDR3 contains 11 residues. Germline V gene data show CDR1 as SGHDT and CDR2 as YYEEEE. The V end lost 2 bases, the J end lost 6 bases, and 4 bases lay between the germline ends. DNA of the CDR3: TGTGCCAGCAGCTTCGAGGATACGCAGTATTTT. Translated, it gives CASSFEDTQYF.

V gene TRBV2 combines with J gene TRBJ1-5; 7 bases match TRBD1. The CDR3 length is 13 residues. CDR1 and CDR2 (germline): SNHLY, FYNNEI. V shed 5 bases, J shed 4 bases, and the junction held 2 bases outside the gene matches. The CDR3 DNA is TGTGCCAGCAGTCGGGACAGAAATCAGCCCCAGCATTTT. Its translation is CASSRDRNQPQHF.

This clonotype occurred a few times. The chain links TRBV7-9 to TRBJ1-5, with D hard to call. The CDR3 runs 14 residues. CDR1 is SEHNR, CDR2 FQNEAQ, per germline (reference sequence). The V and J ends lost 0 bases and 7 bases respectively, with 10 bases between them. CDR3 in amino acids: CASSLAGFQQPQHF. DNA of the CDR3: TGTGCCAGCAGCTTAGCGGGGTTTCAGCAGCCCCAGCATTTT.

This clonotype was seen only a few times. The gene calls are TRBV6-2 or TRBV6-3 and TRBJ1-5; TRBD1 aligns across 8 bases. Germline-derived CDR1 and CDR2 are MNHEY and SVGEGT. Trimming removed 2 bases from V and 0 bases from J; junction bases left unmatched: 12. The CDR3 has 19 residues. The CDR3 DNA follows: TGTGCCAGCAGTTACGCCCGGAGGACAGGGCTTTATAGCAATCAGCCCCAGCATTTT. Translation gives CASSYARRTGLYSNQPQHF.